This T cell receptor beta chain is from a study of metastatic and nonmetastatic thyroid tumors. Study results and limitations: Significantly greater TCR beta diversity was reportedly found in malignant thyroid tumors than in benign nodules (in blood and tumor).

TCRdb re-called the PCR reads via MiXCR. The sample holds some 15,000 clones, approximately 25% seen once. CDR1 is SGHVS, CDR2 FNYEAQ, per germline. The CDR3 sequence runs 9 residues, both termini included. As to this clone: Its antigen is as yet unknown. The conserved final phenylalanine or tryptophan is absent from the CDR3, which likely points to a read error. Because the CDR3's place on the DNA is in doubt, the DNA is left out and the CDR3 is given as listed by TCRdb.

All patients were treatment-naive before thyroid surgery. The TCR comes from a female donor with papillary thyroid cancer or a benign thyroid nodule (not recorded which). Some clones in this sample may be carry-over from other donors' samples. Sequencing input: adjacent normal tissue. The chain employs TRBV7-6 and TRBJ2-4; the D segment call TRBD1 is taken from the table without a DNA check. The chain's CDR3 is CASSLGTGG.